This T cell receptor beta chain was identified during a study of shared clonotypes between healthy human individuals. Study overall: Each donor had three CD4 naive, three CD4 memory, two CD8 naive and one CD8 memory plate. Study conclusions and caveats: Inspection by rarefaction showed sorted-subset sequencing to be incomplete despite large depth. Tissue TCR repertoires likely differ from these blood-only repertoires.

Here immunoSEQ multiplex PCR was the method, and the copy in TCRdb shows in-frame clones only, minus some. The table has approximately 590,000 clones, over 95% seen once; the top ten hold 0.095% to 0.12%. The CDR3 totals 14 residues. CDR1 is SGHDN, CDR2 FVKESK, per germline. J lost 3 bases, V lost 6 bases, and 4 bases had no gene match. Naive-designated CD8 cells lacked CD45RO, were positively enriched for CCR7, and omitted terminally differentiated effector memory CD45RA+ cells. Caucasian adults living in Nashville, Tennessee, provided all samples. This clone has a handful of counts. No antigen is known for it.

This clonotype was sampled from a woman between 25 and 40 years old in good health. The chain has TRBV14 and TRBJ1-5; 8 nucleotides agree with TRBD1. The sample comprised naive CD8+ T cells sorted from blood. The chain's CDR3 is CASSLQGDNQPQHF. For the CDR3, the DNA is TGTGCCAGCAGTCTACAGGGGGACAATCAGCCCCAGCATTTT.